The 11 T cell receptor beta chains given below trace back to one sample, sequenced in a study of blood T cell repertoires in COVID-19. Produced via immunoSEQ multiplex PCR; TCRdb's table is partial and in-frame only. Of around 130,000 clones in the sample, around 82% were seen once. The material sequenced was peripheral blood. These receptor sequences come from a human donor in a cohort sampled during active COVID-19.

This clone was recorded a few times. This sequence joins TRBV5-4 and TRBJ2-5, with a weak D call TRBD2 (7 bases). Per germline, CDR1 SGHNT and CDR2 YYREEE (reference sequence). The CDR3 runs 13 residues. Trimming took 3 bases from V and 5 from J, leaving 11 bases between them. The CDR3 is CASSSGGRETQYF. The CDR3 DNA follows: TGTGCCAGCAGCTCGGGGGGCCGGGAGACCCAGTACTTC.

This clone was seen repeatedly, ten times or more. The V gene is TRBV6-6, the J gene TRBJ2-7; D is possibly TRBD1 (6 bases). Trimming removed 0 bases from V and 2 bases from J, with 11 bases in between. CDR1 and CDR2 from the germline V gene are MNHNY and SVGAGI (reference sequence). The CDR3 loop spans 15 amino acids. The CDR3 sequence: CASSYSGTGTYEQYF. In nucleotides, the CDR3 is TGTGCCAGCAGTTACTCGGGTACAGGGACCTACGAGCAGTACTTC.

V is TRBV19 and J is TRBJ2-2, with 11 bases lining up with TRBD2. The CDR3 extends over 16 amino acids. The germline CDR1 and CDR2 sequences are LNHDA and SQIVND (reference sequence). V was pared by 5 bases and J by 3 bases, with 5 bases of the junction left unmatched. The DNA of the CDR3 is TGTGCCAGTAGTCAAGGGACTAGCGGCCACACCGGGGAGCTGTTTTTT. Amino acids: CASSQGTSGHTGELFF.

V gene TRBV5-6 combines with J gene TRBJ1-6; 8 bases fit TRBD1. CDR3 length equals 16 residues. V shed 3 bases and J 4 bases; nucleotides not matched to a gene: 6. The germline V gene has CDR1 SGHDT and CDR2 YYEEEE. The CDR3 nucleotides are TGTGCCAGCAGCTCGAAGGGGACAGGATATAATTCACCCCTCCACTTT. It translates to CASSSKGTGYNSPLHF.

The gene calls are TRBV7-2 and TRBJ1-5; D possibly corresponds to TRBD1 (5 bases). V was trimmed by 1 base and J by 9 bases, leaving 10 bases between them. Germline CDR1 is SGHTA and CDR2 is FQGNSA. This CDR3 is built from 13 residues. The CDR3 loop reads CASSLGGRGPQHF. The CDR3 DNA follows: TGTGCCAGCAGCTTAGGGGGGAGGGGGCCCCAGCATTTT.

The chain recombines TRBV6-5 with TRBJ1-4; D might be TRBD1 (5 bases). V lost 6 bases and J lost 4, with 15 bases in between. Looked up from germline, CDR1 is MNHEY and CDR2 is SVGAGI. The CDR3 is made up of 15 amino acids. The CDR3 coding sequence is TGTGCCAGCAGGACGCAGGGAAATTTTAATGAAAAACTGTTTTTT. This encodes CASRTQGNFNEKLFF.

This chain uses TRBV2 with TRBJ1-1, with 10 bases that match TRBD1. CDR3 length: 16 residues. The germline gives CDR1 SNHLY, CDR2 FYNNEI. J gave up 0 bases and V 6 bases, and 7 bases lay outside the gene matches. Here the CDR3 reads CASRPRDRGMNTEAFF. As DNA, the CDR3 is TGTGCCAGCAGGCCCCGGGACAGGGGCATGAACACTGAAGCTTTCTTT.

The rearrangement uses TRBV5-1 and TRBJ1-1; 8 bases align to TRBD1. V trimming: 1 base; J trimming: 3 bases; junction bases outside the gene matches: 2. There are 14 residues in the CDR3. The germline V gene encodes CDR1 SGHRS and CDR2 YFSETQ. The CDR3 protein is CASSLTGGDTEAFF. For the CDR3, the DNA is TGCGCCAGCAGCTTGACAGGGGGTGACACTGAAGCTTTCTTT.

CDR3 DNA: TGCGCCAGCAGCCCCTTTGGGGACAGGGGCCATGGCTACACCTTC. This encodes CASSPFGDRGHGYTF. The rearrangement links TRBV5-1 to TRBJ1-2, with TRBD1 matching 10 bases. The CDR3 runs to 15 residues. Germline CDR1 and CDR2: SGHRS and YFSETQ. Trimming cost V 4 bases and J 6 bases; bases outside gene matches: 9.

This clone was seen ten or more times. V gene TRBV5-1 combines with J gene TRBJ2-1; TRBD2 agrees at 11 bases. The J segment lost 7 bases and the V segment lost 5 bases, leaving 8 bases of the junction unmatched. The CDR3 is 15 residues long. Looked up from germline, CDR1 is SGHRS and CDR2 is YFSETQ. The CDR3 sequence is CASSPDLAGGNEQFF. DNA of the CDR3: TGCGCCAGCAGTCCTGATCTAGCGGGGGGAAATGAGCAGTTCTTC.

The rearrangement uses TRBV9 and TRBJ1-2; D unclear. Germline V gives CDR1 SGDLS, CDR2 YYNGEE. The CDR3 runs 15 residues. Trimming took 0 bases from V and 1 from J, leaving 10 bases between them. The CDR3 nucleotides are TGTGCCAGCAGCGTAGTCACCGGGTTTAACTATGGCTACACCTTC. Amino acid sequence: CASSVVTGFNYGYTF.